These T cell receptor beta chains were read from a single sample in a study of T-cell reconstitution after alpha-beta-depleted transplantation in children. TCRdb reanalysed the PCR reads using MiXCR and keeps one entry per CDR3 protein. The table has 200,000 to 300,000 distinct CDR3 sequences, under 9.5% seen once; the top ten hold approximately 6%. Material: PBMCs, mostly from graft donor cells, obtained 180 days after TCRalphabeta/CD19-depleted stem cell transplant. These receptors came from a male patient aged 5 to 17 who had a stem cell transplant for acute lymphoblastic leukemia, so the T cells may come from the graft donor. Each CDR3 is given with its conserved first and last residue. A D gene is named only where the DNA matches it firmly. Size is stated for part of the rows, as once, few or many counts, or as a class when the clone is expanded.

size,J,V,D,DNA,CDR3
few,TRBJ2-6,TRBV7-9,-,TGTGCCAGCAGCTCCCGGGGGGCCAACGTCCTGACTTTC,CASSSRGANVLTF
many,TRBJ2-4,TRBV29-1,-,TGCAGCGTTCTTCCCCCAATACTAGCCAAAAACATTCAGTACTTC,CSVLPPILAKNIQYF
many,TRBJ1-2,TRBV3-1,-,TGTGCCAGCAGCCAAGATAAGGCGTATGGCTACACCTTC,CASSQDKAYGYTF
many,TRBJ2-3,TRBV5-1,-,TGCGCCAGCAGCTTTGGCAGCCACCCAGATACGCAGTATTTT,CASSFGSHPDTQYF
many,TRBJ2-1,TRBV5-4,TRBD2,TGTGCCAGCAGCTTGGTGGCTAGCGGGAGAGGCAATGAGCAGTTCTTC,CASSLVASGRGNEQFF
many,TRBJ2-7,TRBV7-2,-,TGTGCCAGCAGGTATTCTTGGAGCTCCTACGAGCAGTACTTC,CASRYSWSSYEQYF
-,TRBJ2-2,TRBV6-2/TRBV6-3,-,TGTGCCAGCAGTTACTCGAAATGGGGGGGGGGGCGTGACACCGGGGAGCTGTTTTTT,CASSYSKWGGGRDTGELFF
many,TRBJ2-1,TRBV28,TRBD1,TGTGCCAGCAGTTCCCCGGGACAGGGTTCCAATGAGCAGTTCTTC,CASSSPGQGSNEQFF
many,TRBJ2-1,TRBV7-3,TRBD2,TGTGCCAGCAGCTTAAGTCTAGCGGGAAGGAATGAGCAGTTCTTC,CASSLSLAGRNEQFF
many,TRBJ2-7,TRBV5-1,TRBD2,TGCGCCAGCAGCTCCTTAACTAGCGCCGCCTACGAGCAGTACTTC,CASSSLTSAAYEQYF
many,TRBJ2-6,TRBV12-3/TRBV12-4,TRBD1,TGTGCCAGCAGTTTAAGGACCCGGGACAGTGTGTTCTCTGGGGCCAACGTCCTGACTTTC,CASSLRTRDSVFSGANVLTF
many,TRBJ2-7,TRBV25-1,-,TGTGCCAGCAGATCACCGGGCTCCTACGAGCAGTACTTC,CASRSPGSYEQYF
many,TRBJ2-1,TRBV27,TRBD1,TGTGCCAGCAGTTTCCTATCTCAGGGGGCGGTCTACAATGAGCAGTTCTTC,CASSFLSQGAVYNEQFF
many,TRBJ1-1,TRBV6-5,-,TGTGCCAGCAGTTACTCGAGGTTGGCGCACCTGAACACTGAAGCTTTCTTT,CASSYSRLAHLNTEAFF
many,TRBJ1-5,TRBV5-6,TRBD1,TGTGCCAGCAGCAGAGGGCCACAGGGGAGCAATCAGCCCCAGCATTTT,CASSRGPQGSNQPQHF
many,TRBJ1-6,TRBV29-1,TRBD1,TGCAGCGTCTCGACAGGGCTTGCTTCACCCCTCCACTTT,CSVSTGLASPLHF
many,TRBJ1-2,TRBV11-2,-,TGTGCCAGCAGCTTAAAGGGGAAGGTCCGAGGTTATGGCTACACCTTC,CASSLKGKVRGYGYTF
many,TRBJ2-3,TRBV11-2,-,TGTGCCAGCAGCTTAGGCAGGAGGGATACGCAGTATTTT,CASSLGRRDTQYF
many,TRBJ1-6,TRBV9,-,TGTGCCAGCAGCGTCGACGGCGAGAATTCACCCCTCCACTTT,CASSVDGENSPLHF
many,TRBJ2-2,TRBV6-1,TRBD1,TGTGCCAGCAGCCCCCACAGGGGCCAACCTTGGGCCCAGGCCGGGGAGCTGTTTTTT,CASSPHRGQPWAQAGELFF
many,TRBJ2-3,TRBV2,-,TGTGCCAGCAAGTCGTCATGGGCAGATACGCAGTATTTT,CASKSSWADTQYF
many,TRBJ2-7,TRBV18,TRBD2,TGTGCCAGCTCACCACAGAGCGGGGTTAGCTCCTACGAGCAGTACTTC,CASSPQSGVSSYEQYF
many,TRBJ2-5,TRBV7-2,-,TGTGCCAGCAGCTTAGATGGGGGGAAACAAGAGACCCAGTACTTC,CASSLDGGKQETQYF
many,TRBJ1-4,TRBV7-9,-,TGTGCCAGCAGCGAGGGTGGGCAGCATAGTGAAAAACTGTTTTTT,CASSEGGQHSEKLFF
many,TRBJ2-1,TRBV7-3,TRBD2,TGTGCCAGCAGCTCGGGACTAGTCTACAATGAGCAGTTCTTC,CASSSGLVYNEQFF
many,TRBJ2-3,TRBV12-3/TRBV12-4,-,TGTGCCAGCAGTTTAAGGGTTGCAACAGATACGCAGTATTTT,CASSLRVATDTQYF
many,TRBJ2-7,TRBV7-8,TRBD1,TGTGCCAGCAGCTTTACCCCGGACAGGGTAAGCCACGAGCAGTACTTC,CASSFTPDRVSHEQYF
many,TRBJ2-1,TRBV29-1,-,TGCAGCGTTGCTTGGAGCGGGTCCTCCTACAATGAGCAGTTCTTC,CSVAWSGSSYNEQFF
many,TRBJ2-1,TRBV9,TRBD2,TGTGCCAGCAGCCCAACTAGCGGGGGGCCGAGCTCCTACAATGAGCAGTTCTTC,CASSPTSGGPSSYNEQFF
many,TRBJ2-7,TRBV3-1,TRBD2,TGTGCCAGCAAGGAGACTAGCGGGAGGTACGAGCAGTACTTC,CASKETSGRYEQYF
many,TRBJ1-6,TRBV5-1,-,TGCGCCAGCAGCTTCCGGGGCCTCGGGTATAATTCACCCCTCCACTTT,CASSFRGLGYNSPLHF
many,TRBJ2-1,TRBV24-1,TRBD2,TGTGCCACCAGTGTCCCGGGACTAGCGGGAACAAATGAGCAGTTCTTC,CATSVPGLAGTNEQFF
many,TRBJ2-7,TRBV11-2,-,TGTGCCAGCAGCCCCTCGATTGGCGGGGCTCCCAACTACGAGCAGTACTTC,CASSPSIGGAPNYEQYF
many,TRBJ1-1,TRBV29-1,-,TGCAGCGCCTCCTCGCGTGGCAGGGGCAACACTGAAGCTTTCTTT,CSASSRGRGNTEAFF
many,TRBJ2-4,TRBV25-1,TRBD1,TGTGCCAGCAGAGATACAGGGGCAGGGGACATTCAGTACTTC,CASRDTGAGDIQYF
many,TRBJ2-7,TRBV12-3/TRBV12-4,TRBD1,TGTGCCAGCAGGCAAAAAGGGACAGTTGCTTACGAGCAGTACTTC,CASRQKGTVAYEQYF
many,TRBJ2-7,TRBV7-2,TRBD1,TGTGCCAGCAGCTTCGGGACAGGGGTCGAGCAGTACTTC,CASSFGTGVEQYF
many,TRBJ2-2,TRBV18,TRBD1,TGTGCCAGCTCACCCCTGGGACAGGCTGAAGGGGAGCTGTTTTTT,CASSPLGQAEGELFF
many,TRBJ2-2,TRBV7-2,TRBD2,TGTGCCAGCAGCTCCTGGACTAGCGGGAGGGGCACCGGGGAGCTGTTTTTT,CASSSWTSGRGTGELFF
-,TRBJ1-5,TRBV6-1,-,TGTGCCAGCAGTGCCCCGGGAGGGGTCAATCAGCCCCAGCATTTT,CASSAPGGVNQPQHF
many,TRBJ1-2,TRBV11-2,-,TGTGCCAGCAGCTTAGAGGGCAGCCCGCTCTATGGCTACACCTTC,CASSLEGSPLYGYTF
many,TRBJ2-7,TRBV5-1,TRBD2,TGCGCCAGCAGCTGGACTAGCGGGACCTACGAGCAGTACTTC,CASSWTSGTYEQYF
many,TRBJ2-5,TRBV4-1,-,TGCGCCAGCAGCCAAGCTCCCACAGGCCTAAACCAAGAGACCCAGTACTTC,CASSQAPTGLNQETQYF
-,TRBJ2-2,TRBV5-4,TRBD2,TGTGCCAGCAGCCCCTATGGCGGGAGTTTTCCCGGGGAGCTGTTTTTT,CASSPYGGSFPGELFF
-,TRBJ1-4,TRBV10-3,TRBD1,TGTGCCATCAGTGAGGGACAGGGGCCTGCAACTAATGAAAAACTGTTTTTT,CAISEGQGPATNEKLFF
many,TRBJ1-3,TRBV7-9,-,TGTGCCAGCAGCATCAAACTAGAGGACACCATATATTTT,CASSIKLEDTIYF
many,TRBJ2-5,TRBV5-1,-,TGCGCCAGCAGCAGAAACAGGGACCAAGAGACCCAGTACTTC,CASSRNRDQETQYF
many,TRBJ1-3,TRBV25-1,-,TGTGCCAGCGGTACACGAGCCTCCTCTGGAAACACCATATATTTT,CASGTRASSGNTIYF
many,TRBJ2-5,TRBV5-6,TRBD2,TGTGCCAGCAGCTTTGCTAGCGGGAGGGGAGAGACCCAGTACTTC,CASSFASGRGETQYF
many,TRBJ1-3,TRBV7-2,TRBD1,TGTGCCAGCAGCTTAGACGCAGGGGGGGCTGGAAACACCATATATTTT,CASSLDAGGAGNTIYF
many,TRBJ1-5,TRBV12-3/TRBV12-4,-,TGTGCCAGCACCCCGGGTTTTCCGGGTTACCAGCCCCAGCATTTT,CASTPGFPGYQPQHF
many,TRBJ2-3,TRBV4-3,-,TGCGCCAGCAGCCCCCCGGCTCTCGGGGGGCAGGAAGATACGCAGTATTTT,CASSPPALGGQEDTQYF